Shown below are 28 T cell receptor beta chains from a single sample sequenced in a study of shared clonotypes between healthy human individuals. Assay: immunoSEQ multiplex PCR; the TCRdb copy retains only in-frame clones and omits some. The sample lists millions of clones, around nine tenths occurring once. Sequencing used naive CD4+ T cells sorted from blood. As to subset: CD45RA+ positively selected. The receptor source for this set is a man between 18 and 35 years old in good health.

The chain is built from TRBV6-1 and TRBJ1-1; 10 nucleotides agree with TRBD1. This CDR3 is 14 amino acids long. Trimming took 6 bases from V and 5 from J; bases not matched to a gene: 6. Looked up from germline, CDR1 is MNHNS and CDR2 is SASEGT. The CDR3 loop reads CASSSDRGATEAFF. DNA of the CDR3: TGTGCCAGCAGCTCGGACAGGGGGGCGACTGAAGCTTTCTTT.

This clone came up once. V is TRBV6-5 and J is TRBJ1-2, with D possibly matching TRBD1 (5 bases). The germline V and J ends were trimmed by 6 bases and 4 bases, with 15 bases remaining between them. This CDR3 comprises 14 residues. CDR1 MNHEY and CDR2 SVGAGI come from the germline V gene. The CDR3 spells CASRAGGAGYGYTF. The CDR3 DNA reads TGTGCCAGCAGAGCCGGGGGTGCGGGCTATGGCTACACCTTC.

In regard to this clone: Other DNA sequences in this sample translate to the same CDR3. This chain links TRBV7-3 with TRBJ2-3; D gene ambiguous. The ends were cut back, 3 bases at V and 0 bases at J, with 1 base in the middle. The CDR3 loop spans 12 amino acids. Germline V gene sequence: CDR1 SGHTA, CDR2 FQGTGA. CDR3 DNA: TGTGCCAGCAGCTTGAGCACAGATACGCAGTATTTT. This gives the protein CASSLSTDTQYF.

This clone appeared once. Other DNA sequences within the sample encode an identical CDR3. The chain recombines TRBV5-1 with TRBJ1-1, with D perhaps TRBD1 (5 bases). V lost 0 bases, J lost 1 base, and 7 bases lay in between. The CDR3 spans 14 residues. The germline V gene has CDR1 SGHRS and CDR2 YFSETQ. The CDR3 DNA follows: TGCGCCAGCAGCTTGGAAGGGACGAACACTGAAGCTTTCTTT. This gives the protein CASSLEGTNTEAFF.

Details on this clone: The same CDR3 arises from other DNA sequences in this sample as well. The chain uses TRBV30 and TRBJ1-5, with unresolved D. The germline CDR1 and CDR2 sequences are GTSNPN and SVGIG (reference sequence). The germline V and J ends were trimmed by 1 base and 1 base, with 5 bases remaining between them. The length of the CDR3 is 13 residues. The CDR3 loop reads CAWSAGSNQPQHF. The CDR3 region has the DNA TGTGCCTGGAGTGCCGGGAGCAATCAGCCCCAGCATTTT.

Points on this clone: The same CDR3 is also encoded by other DNA sequences in this sample. The gene calls are TRBV30 and TRBJ1-5; D not certain. CDR3 size: 13 residues. Trimming pared 5 bases from V and 0 bases from J, leaving 8 bases between. The germline V gene has CDR1 GTSNPN and CDR2 SVGIG (reference sequence). The CDR3 sequence: CAWSRDSNQPQHF. The CDR3 coding sequence is TGTGCCTGGTCACGCGATAGCAATCAGCCCCAGCATTTT.

The chain links TRBV7-3 to TRBJ1-1; possible D gene TRBD1, 6 bases. The CDR3 length is 13 residues. Trimming left V 5 bases short and J 11 bases short, with 18 bases between. The germline V gene has CDR1 SGHTA and CDR2 FQGTGA. The DNA for the CDR3 is TGTGCCAGCAGCCCAAGGAATGAGGGGGAGGCTTTCTTT. This translates into CASSPRNEGEAFF.

The gene calls are TRBV6-5 and TRBJ1-6, with TRBD1 identical over 9 bases. J lost 11 bases, V lost 5 bases, and 7 bases had no gene match. Germline lookup yields CDR1 MNHEY and CDR2 SVGAGI. There are 14 residues in the CDR3. CDR3 DNA sequence: TGTGCCAGCAGTGCGGGACAGGGTCCCCCACCCCTCCACTTT. Translated, it gives CASSAGQGPPPLHF.

This rearrangement joins TRBV15 to TRBJ1-4; D remains ambiguous. Germline CDR1 is LNHNV and CDR2 is YYDKDF (reference sequence). Trimming took 0 bases from V and 13 from J, leaving 15 bases between them. This CDR3 contains 14 residues. The CDR3 loop reads CATSRDRLTARLFF. CDR3 bases: TGTGCCACCAGCAGAGATCGCTTGACGGCGCGACTGTTTTTT. Full variable domain (outside the CDR3, taken from reference TRBV15 and TRBJ1-4): DAMVIQNPRYQVTQFGKPVTLSCSQTLNHNVMYWYQQKSSQAPKLLFHYYDKDFNNEADTPDNFQSRRPNTSFCFLDIRSPGLGDTAMYLCATSRDRLTARLFFGSGTQLSVL.

The V and J genes are TRBV19 and TRBJ2-1, with TRBD1 matching 10 bases. The CDR3 is 16 amino acids. Unmatched junction bases numbered 9, after V lost 6 bases and J lost 4 bases. From germline, CDR1 is LNHDA and CDR2 SQIVND (reference sequence). The CDR3 bases are TGTGCCAGTAGCCAAGCCGGGACAGGGGCGTACAATGAGCAGTTCTTC. Translation: CASSQAGTGAYNEQFF.

The chain employs TRBV28 and TRBJ1-6; TRBD1 is a possible D gene (5 bases). V was pared by 5 bases and J by 0 bases, with 20 bases between. This CDR3 has 19 residues. CDR1 MDHEN and CDR2 SYDVKM come from the germline V gene. This chain's CDR3 is CASSRQGSLGSSYNSPLHF. Written as DNA, the CDR3 is TGTGCCAGCAGTCGTCAGGGTTCCCTGGGGAGCTCCTATAATTCACCCCTCCACTTT.

The CDR3 DNA sequence: TGTGCCAGCAGCTTAGAATACGCTGAAGCTTTCTTT. It yields the protein CASSLEYAEAFF. This chain uses TRBV7-9 with TRBJ1-1; D gene uncertain. The length of the CDR3 is 12 residues. In germline, CDR1 is SEHNR, CDR2 FQNEAQ (reference sequence). V was cut by 1 base and J by 6 bases, with 6 bases left in between.

J is TRBJ2-2 and V is TRBV30, with D perhaps given as TRBD1 or TRBD2 (5 bases each). Germline CDR1 reads GTSNPN; CDR2 reads SVGIG (reference sequence). With 5 bases removed from V and 0 bases from J, the gap between germline ends came to 7 bases. The CDR3 loop spans 13 amino acids. CDR3 bases: TGTGCCTGGGGGGGACCGAACACCGGGGAGCTGTTTTTT. Protein sequence: CAWGGPNTGELFF.

The rearrangement joins TRBV2 to TRBJ2-5; TRBD1 matches at 7 bases. Trimming cost V 7 bases and J 3 bases; bases outside gene matches: 5. The CDR3 has 13 amino acids. The germline V gene has CDR1 SNHLY and CDR2 FYNNEI. The CDR3 is CASTDRDKETQYF. In DNA form, the CDR3 reads TGTGCCAGCACCGACAGGGACAAAGAGACCCAGTACTTC.

The V gene is TRBV6-1, the J gene TRBJ1-5; 7 bases match TRBD1. CDR3 length: 14 residues. CDR1 is MNHNS and CDR2 is SASEGT in the germline V gene. V was pared by 2 bases and J by 7 bases, with 5 bases of the junction left unmatched. The CDR3 coding sequence is TGTGCCAGCAGTGAACTAAAGGGGGCCCAGCCCCAGCATTTT. Its translation: CASSELKGAQPQHF.

CDR3 sequence: CASRLASGGPGELFF. The DNA for the CDR3 is TGTGCCAGTAGGTTGGCTAGCGGGGGCCCCGGGGAGCTGTTTTTT. The chain carries TRBV19 and TRBJ2-2, with TRBD2 identical over 10 bases. V was pared by 6 bases and J by 6 bases, with 7 bases of the junction left unmatched. From germline, CDR1 is LNHDA and CDR2 SQIVND (reference sequence). The CDR3 runs 15 residues.

The rearrangement links TRBV11-2 to TRBJ1-1; 8 nucleotides match TRBD1. Per germline, CDR1 SGHAT and CDR2 FQNNGV. J lost 2 bases, V lost 5 bases, and 7 bases had no gene match. This CDR3 spans 15 amino acids. Here the CDR3 DNA reads TGTGCCAGCAGCCCCCGGGACAGGCAAAACACTGAAGCTTTCTTT. Its translation: CASSPRDRQNTEAFF. The full variable domain, completed using reference TRBV11-2 and TRBJ1-1, is EAGVAQSPRYKIIEKRQSVAFWCNPISGHATLYWYQQILGQGPKLLIQFQNNGVVDDSQLPKDRFSAERLKGVDSTLKIQPAKLEDSAVYLCASSPRDRQNTEAFFGQGTRLTVV.

The rearrangement joins TRBV2 to TRBJ1-6; weak D call: TRBD1 (5 bases). V gave up 7 bases and J gave up 5 bases, with 9 bases separating them. Germline V gene sequence: CDR1 SNHLY, CDR2 FYNNEI. The CDR3 runs to 13 residues. In DNA, the CDR3 is TGTGCCAGCATTATGACAGATAATTCACCCCTCCACTTT. This sequence encodes CASIMTDNSPLHF.

The chain is built from TRBV19 and TRBJ2-2, with 9 positions matching TRBD2. Germline values: CDR1 LNHDA, CDR2 SQIVND (reference sequence). V lost 6 bases to trimming and J lost 7 bases; unmatched junction nucleotides: 12. This CDR3 contains 16 residues. This chain's CDR3 is CASRASGGSVGGELFF. CDR3 coding DNA: TGTGCCAGTAGGGCCAGCGGGGGGTCCGTAGGCGGGGAGCTGTTTTTT.

The chain uses TRBV5-1 and TRBJ1-3; TRBD1 matches 8 bases. The CDR3 is 20 amino acids. Germline assignment: CDR1 SGHRS and CDR2 YFSETQ. After removal of 0 bases from V and 2 bases from J, the junction contained 16 bases not matched to a gene. The CDR3 here is CASSLEPPGGVNVAGNTIYF. As DNA, the CDR3 is TGCGCCAGCAGCTTGGAGCCCCCAGGGGGCGTAAACGTCGCTGGAAACACCATATATTTT. The full variable domain, rest sourced from reference TRBV5-1 and TRBJ1-3, is KAGVTQTPRYLIKTRGQQVTLSCSPISGHRSVSWYQQTPGQGLQFLFEYFSETQRNKGNFPGRFSGRQFSNSRSEMNVSTLELGDSALYLCASSLEPPGGVNVAGNTIYFGEGSWLTVV.

This chain joins TRBV14 and TRBJ1-1; 8 nucleotides line up with TRBD1. The V gene end was trimmed by 1 base and the J gene end by 7 bases; junction bases not matched to a gene: 11. The CDR3 runs 16 residues. Germline V lookup: CDR1 SGHDN, CDR2 FVKESK. CDR3 nucleotide sequence: TGTGCCAGCAGCCAAGTACCCAGGGCAGGGGGCATTGAAGCTTTCTTT. Its translation: CASSQVPRAGGIEAFF. Variable domain in full (rest from reference TRBV14 and TRBJ1-1): EAGVTQFPSHSVIEKGQTVTLRCDPISGHDNLYWYRRVMGKEIKFLLHFVKESKQDESGMPNNRFLAERTGGTYSTLKVQPAELEDSGVYFCASSQVPRAGGIEAFFGQGTRLTVV.

J is TRBJ1-5 and V is TRBV4-1; TRBD1 might be the D (5 bases). Germline-derived CDR1 and CDR2 are MGHRA and YSYEKL. V was shortened by 3 bases and J by 6 bases, with 18 bases between the two germline ends. The CDR3 sequence is 16 residues long. CDR3 region: CASSHPGGGQGQPQHF. CDR3 bases: TGCGCCAGCAGCCACCCCGGGGGAGGGCAGGGTCAGCCCCAGCATTTT.

The V and J genes are TRBV18 and TRBJ1-2; D is ambiguous. The CDR3 loop spans 14 amino acids. V was trimmed by 6 bases and J by 10 bases, leaving 21 bases between them. Germline CDR1 reads KGHSH; CDR2 reads LQKENI. CDR3 loop: CASSPGNGAGVYTF. The CDR3 DNA is TGTGCCAGCTCCCCGGGAAACGGTGCCGGTGTCTACACCTTC.

This chain links TRBV5-1 with TRBJ2-3; 8 bases fit TRBD1. Germline-derived CDR1 and CDR2 are SGHRS and YFSETQ. This CDR3 spans 16 amino acids. The ends lost 4 bases at V and 2 bases at J; junction bases unmatched: 9. The CDR3 here is CASSPDRAGITDTQYF. In DNA, the CDR3 is TGCGCCAGCAGCCCGGACAGGGCGGGAATCACAGATACGCAGTATTTT.

Details on this clone: Within the sample, other DNA sequences also encode this same CDR3. In nucleotides, the CDR3 is TGTGCCAGCAGCCCCGGGAACTATGGCTACACCTTC. Encoded protein: CASSPGNYGYTF. The chain joins TRBV5-6 to TRBJ1-2, with D unclear. V lost 4 bases, J lost 2 bases, and 6 bases lay in between. Germline CDR1 and CDR2: SGHDT and YYEEEE. The CDR3 extends over 12 amino acids.

The chain employs TRBV2 and TRBJ1-3, with D uncertain. Trimming shortened V by 4 bases and J by 0 bases, and 7 bases separated the two germline ends. Germline loops: CDR1 SNHLY, CDR2 FYNNEI. There are 14 residues in the CDR3. The CDR3 is CASSVMGSGNTIYF. CDR3 sequence (DNA): TGTGCCAGCAGTGTTATGGGCTCTGGAAACACCATATATTTT.

The chain carries TRBV5-8 and TRBJ2-5; 7 bases agree with TRBD2. The CDR3 totals 12 residues. CDR1 and CDR2 from the germline V gene are SGHTS and YDEGEE. V dropped 7 bases and J dropped 0; count of bases not matched to a gene: 0. For the CDR3, the DNA is TGTGCCAGCGGGGGGGACCAAGAGACCCAGTACTTC. Protein sequence: CASGGDQETQYF.

The CDR3 loop reads CASSLGTGGLEQYF. Written as DNA, the CDR3 is TGTGCCAGCTCACTCGGGACAGGAGGCCTCGAGCAGTACTTC. V and J are TRBV18 and TRBJ2-7; TRBD1 matches 8 bases. This CDR3 spans 14 amino acids. The J segment lost 6 bases and the V segment lost 4 bases, leaving 8 bases of the junction unmatched. Germline V CDR1 and CDR2: KGHSH, LQKENI.